This T cell receptor beta chain was profiled in a study of blood T cell repertoires in COVID-19. Study at large: The United States, Italy and Spain supplied acute and convalescent COVID-19 samples. T cells, B-cell-depleted T cells, or PBMCs supplied cDNA or gDNA.

The CDR3 totals 14 residues. Germline lookup yields CDR1 LGHNA and CDR2 YSLEER. V lost 0 bases and J lost 5, with 10 bases in between. Original analysis: By means of reference gene primer amplification, nucleated cell counts were estimated. Assay used: immunoSEQ multiplex PCR; TCRdb lists only in-frame clones, some missing. V and J calls and clone size follow that table, whereas D and trimming were derived from the DNA. The table has about 75,000 clones, roughly 89% seen once. The J gene is TRBJ1-1, the V gene TRBV4-3; D not certain. This clonotype was sampled from a woman in her forties or fifties with acute or convalescent COVID-19. Specimen: peripheral blood. CDR3 region: CASSQDRETTEAFF. CDR3 bases: TGCGCCAGCAGCCAAGACCGGGAGACAACTGAAGCTTTCTTT.